These 6 T cell receptor beta chains were all obtained from the same sample, sequenced in a study of memory CD8 T cells in hepatitis C reinfection. Profiled with immunoSEQ multiplex PCR; TCRdb holds only in-frame clones, not every one. Of approximately 50,000 clones listed, nearly 90% are singletons. Time point meaning: pre-reinfection, 55 to 20 weeks before reinfection detection. No in vitro expansion preceded TCR sequencing of the sorted cells. Sequenced sample: naive CD8+ T cells sorted from blood. These receptors all come from a young man with hepatitis C virus infection.

The chain is built from TRBV7-9 and TRBJ2-7; no firm D call. CDR1 and CDR2 from the germline V gene are SEHNR and FQNEAQ (reference sequence). This CDR3 spans 12 amino acids. Trimming cost V 2 bases and J 6 bases, with 8 bases left between them. In DNA, the CDR3 is TGTGCCAGCAGCTTAAGCCCCTCCGAGCAGTACTTC. It encodes CASSLSPSEQYF.

The chain carries TRBV4-1 and TRBJ1-5; TRBD1 is a possible D gene (6 bases). Germline V gene sequence: CDR1 MGHRA, CDR2 YSYEKL. The CDR3 extends over 18 amino acids. V lost 1 base to trimming and J lost 0 bases, with 16 bases between them. CDR3 in DNA: TGCGCCAGCAGCCAAGCTCCGGACAGCACTAATAGCAATCAGCCCCAGCATTTT. It codes for CASSQAPDSTNSNQPQHF.

V gene TRBV28 combines with J gene TRBJ2-7, with 8 bases identical to TRBD1. CDR3 length equals 14 residues. In germline, CDR1 is MDHEN, CDR2 SYDVKM. V dropped 3 bases and J dropped 4; count of bases not matched to a gene: 5. DNA for the CDR3: TGTGCCAGCAGTTTCGGACAGGGCCCTTACGAGCAGTACTTC. This gives the protein CASSFGQGPYEQYF.

The chain uses TRBV7-9 and TRBJ2-1, with 14 bases that match TRBD2. The V and J ends lost 4 bases and 5 bases, in that order; junction bases with no gene match: 1. The CDR3 totals 15 residues. The germline CDR1 and CDR2 sequences are SEHNR and FQNEAQ (reference sequence). CDR3 sequence reads: CASSSTSGGDNEQFF. CDR3 nucleotides: TGTGCCAGCAGCTCGACTAGCGGGGGGGACAATGAGCAGTTCTTC.

This clone was seen just once. This rearrangement joins TRBV7-9 to TRBJ2-3; D not certain. Looked up from germline, CDR1 is SEHNR and CDR2 is FQNEAQ (reference sequence). V lost 10 bases and J 3 bases, leaving 5 bases between the germline ends. This CDR3 is 10 amino acids long. The CDR3 DNA sequence: TGTGCCACCGTAACAGATACGCAGTATTTT. Its protein product is CATVTDTQYF.

This chain uses TRBV9 with TRBJ1-5, with 7 bases matching TRBD1. This CDR3 is 15 amino acids long. Trimming removed 0 bases from V and 1 base from J; junction bases left unmatched: 1. Germline values: CDR1 SGDLS, CDR2 YYNGEE. CDR3: CASSVGQGSNQPQHF. The CDR3 region has the DNA TGTGCCAGCAGCGTAGGACAGGGCAGCAATCAGCCCCAGCATTTT.